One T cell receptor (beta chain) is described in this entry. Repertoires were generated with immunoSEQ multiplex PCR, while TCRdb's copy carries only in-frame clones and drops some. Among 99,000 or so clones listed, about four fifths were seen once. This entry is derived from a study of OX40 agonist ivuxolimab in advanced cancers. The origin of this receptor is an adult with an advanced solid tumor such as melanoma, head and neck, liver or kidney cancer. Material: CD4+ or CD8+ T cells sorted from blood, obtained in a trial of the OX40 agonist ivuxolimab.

For the CDR3, the DNA is TGTGCCAGCAGCCTAGAGCGGGGGGAGGAGTATTTT. Its protein product is CASSLERGEEYF. J is TRBJ2-3 and V is TRBV7-2, with 9 bases aligning to TRBD2. After removal of 5 bases from V and 13 bases from J, the junction contained 7 bases not matched to a gene. The CDR3 contains 12 residues. Germline-derived CDR1 and CDR2 are SGHTA and FQGNSA. The full variable domain, its missing parts supplied by reference TRBV7-2 and TRBJ2-3, is GAGVSQSPSNKVTEKGKDVELRCDPISGHTALYWYRQSLGQGLEFLIYFQGNSAPDKSGLPSDRFSAERTGGSVSTLTIQRTQQEDSAVYLCASSLERGEEYFGPGTRLTVL.